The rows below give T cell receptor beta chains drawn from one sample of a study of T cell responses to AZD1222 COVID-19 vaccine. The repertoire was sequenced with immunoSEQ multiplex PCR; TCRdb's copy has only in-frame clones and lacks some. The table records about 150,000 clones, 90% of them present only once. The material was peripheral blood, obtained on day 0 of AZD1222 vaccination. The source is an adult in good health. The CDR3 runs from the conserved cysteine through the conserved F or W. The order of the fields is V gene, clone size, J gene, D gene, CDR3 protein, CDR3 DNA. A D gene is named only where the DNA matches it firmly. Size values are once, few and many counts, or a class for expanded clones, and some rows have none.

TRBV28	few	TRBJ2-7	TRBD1	CASSLYTGELGQYF	TGTGCCAGCAGTTTATATACAGGGGAGTTGGGGCAGTACTTC
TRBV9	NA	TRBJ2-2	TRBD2	CASSVGLADTGELFF	TGTGCCAGCAGCGTAGGTCTAGCGGACACCGGGGAGCTGTTTTTT
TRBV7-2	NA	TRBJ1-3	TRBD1	CASSQGQSSSGNTIYF	TGTGCCAGCAGCCAGGGACAGTCGAGCTCTGGAAACACCATATATTTT
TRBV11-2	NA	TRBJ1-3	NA	CASSPTQAVSGNTIYF	TGTGCCAGCAGCCCCACGCAAGCGGTCTCTGGAAACACCATATATTTT
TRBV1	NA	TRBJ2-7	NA	CVPCPDVSYEQYF	TGCGTCCCCTGCCCCGACGTCTCCTACGAGCAGTACTTC
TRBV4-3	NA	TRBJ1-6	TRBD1	CASSHRQGGSYNSPLHF	TGCGCCAGCAGCCATCGACAGGGTGGCTCCTATAATTCACCCCTCCACTTT
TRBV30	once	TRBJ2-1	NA	CASGGPQQFF	TGTGCCTCGGGGGGCCCTCAGCAGTTCTTC
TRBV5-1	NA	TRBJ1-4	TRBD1	CASSFQGARNEKLFF	TGCGCCAGCAGCTTTCAGGGGGCTCGAAATGAAAAACTGTTTTTT
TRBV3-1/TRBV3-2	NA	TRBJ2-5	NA	CASSQDFLGTDKETQYF	TGTGCCAGCAGCCAAGACTTTTTGGGGACCGACAAAGAGACCCAGTACTTC
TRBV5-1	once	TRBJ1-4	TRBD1	CASSLRPGGAANEKLFF	TGCGCCAGCAGCTTGAGACCAGGGGGCGCAGCTAATGAAAAACTGTTTTTT
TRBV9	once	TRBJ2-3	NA	CASSEVSGPTDTQYF	TGTGCCAGCAGCGAGGTGAGCGGGCCCACAGATACGCAGTATTTT
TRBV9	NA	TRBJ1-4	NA	CASSVEGGEGEKLFF	TGTGCCAGCAGCGTAGAAGGGGGAGAAGGAGAAAAACTGTTTTTT
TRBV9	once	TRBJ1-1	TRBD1	CASSPGAGGNTEAFF	TGTGCCAGCAGCCCCGGCGCAGGGGGGAACACTGAAGCTTTCTTT
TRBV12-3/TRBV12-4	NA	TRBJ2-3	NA	CASSKRTETQYF	TGTGCCAGCAGTAAACGGACGGAAACGCAGTATTTT
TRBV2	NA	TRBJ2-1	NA	CASRIEGFYNEQFF	TGTGCCAGCAGGATTGAGGGCTTCTACAATGAGCAGTTCTTC
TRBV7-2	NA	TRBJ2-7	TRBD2	CASSPKHSGGPYEQYF	TGTGCCAGCAGCCCTAAACATAGCGGGGGGCCCTACGAGCAGTACTTC
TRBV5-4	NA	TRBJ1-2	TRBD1	CASSAGQGNGYTF	TGTGCCAGCAGCGCGGGACAGGGCAATGGCTACACCTTC
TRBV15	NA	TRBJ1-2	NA	CATSRVGRNYGYTF	TGTGCCACCAGCAGAGTCGGCAGGAACTATGGCTACACCTTC
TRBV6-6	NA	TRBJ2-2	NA	CASSSTDRSSGELFF	TGTGCCAGCAGTTCTACAGACAGGTCCTCCGGGGAGCTGTTTTTT
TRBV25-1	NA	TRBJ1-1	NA	CASLNPVNTEAFF	TGTGCCAGCCTTAACCCGGTGAACACTGAAGCTTTCTTT
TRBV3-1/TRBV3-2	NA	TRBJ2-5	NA	CASSQGVRGLEETQYF	TGTGCCAGCAGCCAAGGGGTCCGGGGGCTAGAAGAGACCCAGTACTTC
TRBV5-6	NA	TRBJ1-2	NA	CASSFRGPRDGYTF	TGTGCCAGCAGCTTTCGGGGGCCAAGGGATGGCTACACCTTC
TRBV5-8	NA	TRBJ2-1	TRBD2	CASSIGTSQHNEQFF	TGTGCCAGCAGCATCGGGACTAGCCAACACAATGAGCAGTTCTTC
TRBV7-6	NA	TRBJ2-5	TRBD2	CASSLTSGGPRETQYF	TGTGCCAGCAGCTTAACGAGCGGGGGGCCCCGAGAGACCCAGTACTTC
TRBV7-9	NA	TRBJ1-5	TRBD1	CASSDGQGRNQPQHF	TGTGCCAGCAGTGATGGACAGGGACGCAATCAGCCCCAGCATTTT
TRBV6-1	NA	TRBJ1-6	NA	CASSADGASSYNSPLHF	TGTGCCAGCAGTGCCGACGGGGCGAGCTCCTATAATTCACCCCTCCACTTT
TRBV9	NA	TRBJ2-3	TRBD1	CASSVGYRGGDRGSDTQYF	TGTGCCAGCAGCGTAGGCTACCGAGGAGGTGACAGGGGGTCAGATACGCAGTATTTT
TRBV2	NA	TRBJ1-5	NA	CASSPYNQPQHF	TGTGCCAGCAGTCCCTACAATCAGCCCCAGCATTTT
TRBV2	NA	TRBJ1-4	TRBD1	CASSEMTGAGEKLFF	TGTGCCAGCAGCGAGATGACAGGGGCAGGGGAAAAACTGTTTTTT
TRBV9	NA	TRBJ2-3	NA	CASSVSAHSTDTQYF	TGTGCCAGCAGCGTTTCCGCCCACAGCACAGATACGCAGTATTTT
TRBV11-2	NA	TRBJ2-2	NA	CASSLQRTSQRFF	TGTGCCAGCAGCCTACAAAGGACGTCCCAAAGATTTTTT
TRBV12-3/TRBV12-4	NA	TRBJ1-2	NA	CASSFRPSYGYTF	TGTGCCAGCAGTTTCCGGCCCTCCTATGGCTACACCTTC
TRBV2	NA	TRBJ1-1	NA	CASSEALQGLENTEAFF	TGTGCCAGCAGTGAAGCGCTTCAGGGCCTAGAGAACACTGAAGCTTTCTTT
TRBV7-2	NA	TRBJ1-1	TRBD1	CASSLAHGQGNTEAFF	TGTGCCAGCAGCTTAGCGCACGGACAGGGGAACACTGAAGCTTTCTTT
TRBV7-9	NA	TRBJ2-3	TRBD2	CASSLLAVISTDTQYF	TGTGCCAGCAGCTTACTAGCGGTGATCTCCACAGATACGCAGTATTTT
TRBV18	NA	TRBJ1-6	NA	CASSSKAEGGLGSPLHF	TGTGCCAGCTCATCTAAGGCGGAAGGCGGGTTGGGTTCACCCCTCCACTTT
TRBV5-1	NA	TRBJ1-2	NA	CASSLEIGHDYGYTF	TGCGCCAGCAGCTTGGAGATCGGACATGACTATGGCTACACCTTC
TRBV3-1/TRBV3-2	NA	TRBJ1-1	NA	CASSRGGNTEAFF	TGTGCCAGCAGCCGGGGGGGGAACACTGAAGCTTTCTTT
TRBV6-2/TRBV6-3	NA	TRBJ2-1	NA	CASSYSPPQGGIYNEQFF	TGTGCCAGCAGTTACTCCCCTCCCCAGGGGGGAATTTACAATGAGCAGTTCTTC
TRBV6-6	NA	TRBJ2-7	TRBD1	CASTTGTGAANEQYF	TGTGCCAGCACCACCGGGACAGGGGCCGCGAACGAGCAGTACTTC
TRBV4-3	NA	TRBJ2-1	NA	CASSQDHSSYNEQFF	TGCGCCAGCAGCCAAGATCACAGCTCCTACAATGAGCAGTTCTTC
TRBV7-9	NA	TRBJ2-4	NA	CASSLAQGGINIQYF	TGTGCCAGCAGCTTAGCCCAAGGGGGAATAAACATTCAGTACTTC
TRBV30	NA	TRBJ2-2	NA	CAWKAGALNGELFF	TGTGCCTGGAAGGCAGGGGCCCTAAACGGGGAGCTGTTTTTT
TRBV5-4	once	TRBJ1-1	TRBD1	CASSDGQGGGYTEAFF	TGTGCCAGCTCCGACGGACAGGGCGGGGGGTACACTGAAGCTTTCTTT
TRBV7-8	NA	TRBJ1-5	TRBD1	CASSVGTGGQPQHF	TGTGCCAGCAGCGTGGGGACAGGCGGTCAGCCCCAGCATTTT
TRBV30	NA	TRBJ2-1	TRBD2	CAWSPRTGRGGSYNEQFF	TGTGCCTGGAGCCCACGCACGGGGCGGGGGGGCTCCTACAATGAGCAGTTCTTC
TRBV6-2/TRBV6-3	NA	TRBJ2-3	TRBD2	CASSPALLAGGPTDTQYF	TGTGCCAGCAGTCCAGCCCTACTAGCGGGGGGGCCGACAGATACGCAGTATTTT
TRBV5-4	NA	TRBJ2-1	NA	CASSSPPPGEQFF	TGTGCCAGCAGCTCGCCTCCCCCAGGTGAGCAGTTCTTC